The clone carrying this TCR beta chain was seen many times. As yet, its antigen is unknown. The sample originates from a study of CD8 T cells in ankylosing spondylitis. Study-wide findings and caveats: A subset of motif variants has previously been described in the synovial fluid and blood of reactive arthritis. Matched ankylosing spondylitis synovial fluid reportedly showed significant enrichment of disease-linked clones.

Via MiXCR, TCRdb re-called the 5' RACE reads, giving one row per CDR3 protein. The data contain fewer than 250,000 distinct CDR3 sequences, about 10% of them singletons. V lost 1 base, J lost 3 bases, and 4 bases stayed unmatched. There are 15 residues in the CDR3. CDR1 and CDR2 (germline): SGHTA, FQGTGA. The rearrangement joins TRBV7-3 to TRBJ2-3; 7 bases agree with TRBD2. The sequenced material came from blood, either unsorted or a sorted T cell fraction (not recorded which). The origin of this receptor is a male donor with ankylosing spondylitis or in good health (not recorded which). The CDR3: CASSLNSAGTDTQYF. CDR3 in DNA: TGTGCCAGCAGCTTAAACTCAGCGGGGACAGATACGCAGTATTTT.